This T cell receptor (beta chain) emerged from a study of T cell responses to AZD1222 COVID-19 vaccine. Points from the study as a whole: Only a handful of people who got AZD1222 tested seropositive at baseline.

Concerning this clone itself: Its antigen is unknown.

TCRdb's copy holds only in-frame clones and misses some; the assay was immunoSEQ multiplex PCR. The sample records about 110,000 clones, about four fifths being singletons. Sequences were derived from peripheral blood, sampled on day 0 of AZD1222 vaccination. The TCR comes from an adult in good health.

CDR3 bases: TGCGCCAGCAGTGAGCTATATGGTGAGCAGTTCTTC. It encodes CASSELYGEQFF. This chain uses TRBV10-2 with TRBJ2-1; D remains unclear. The CDR3 spans 12 residues. V shed 2 bases and J shed 9 bases, with 8 bases lying between them. From germline, CDR1 is WSHSY and CDR2 SAAADI.